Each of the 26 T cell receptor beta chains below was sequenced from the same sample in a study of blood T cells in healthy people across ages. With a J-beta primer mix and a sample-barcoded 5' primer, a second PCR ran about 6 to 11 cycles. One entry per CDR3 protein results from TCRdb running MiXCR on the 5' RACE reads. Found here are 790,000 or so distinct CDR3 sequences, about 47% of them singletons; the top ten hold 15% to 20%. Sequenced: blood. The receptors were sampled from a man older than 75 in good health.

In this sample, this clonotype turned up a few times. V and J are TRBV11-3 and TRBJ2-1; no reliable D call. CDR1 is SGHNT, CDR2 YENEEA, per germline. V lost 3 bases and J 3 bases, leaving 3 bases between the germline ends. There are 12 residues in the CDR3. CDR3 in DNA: TGTGCCAGCAGCTTCAACTACAATGAGCAGTTCTTC. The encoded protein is CASSFNYNEQFF.

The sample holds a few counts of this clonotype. CDR3 DNA: TGCAGTGCTCTCGCGGAAGAGACCCAGTACTTC. As protein: CSALAEETQYF. The genes are TRBV20-1 and TRBJ2-5; no reliable D call. This CDR3 spans 11 amino acids. Germline lookup yields CDR1 DFQATT and CDR2 SNEGSKA (reference sequence). V lost 5 bases and J lost 3, with 7 bases in between.

The DNA for the CDR3 is TGTGCCAGCAGCTTAGTTCTAGCGCAACCTTACAATGAGCAGTTCTTC. As protein: CASSLVLAQPYNEQFF. The chain recombines TRBV7-9 with TRBJ2-1; D is possibly TRBD2 (6 bases). There are 16 residues in the CDR3. Germline assignment: CDR1 SEHNR and CDR2 FQNEAQ (reference sequence). V was clipped by 1 base and J by 4 bases, with 14 bases between them.

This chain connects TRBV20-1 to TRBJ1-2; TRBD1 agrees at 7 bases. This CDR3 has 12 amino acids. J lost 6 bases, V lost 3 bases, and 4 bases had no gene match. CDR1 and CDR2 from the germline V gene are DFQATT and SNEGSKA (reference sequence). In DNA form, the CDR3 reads TGCAGTGCTAGTGGAGGGGGCAATGGCTACACCTTC. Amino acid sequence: CSASGGGNGYTF.

The CDR3 DNA reads as TGTGCCAGCAACCGGGACTTGACCTACAATGAGCAGTTCTTC. Its protein product is CASNRDLTYNEQFF. J is TRBJ2-1 and V is TRBV7-9; the D gene is possibly TRBD2 (6 bases). The V gene's germline CDR1 is SEHNR and CDR2 FQNEAQ (reference sequence). CDR3 length equals 14 residues. Trimming took off 7 bases at V and 2 bases at J, with 12 bases between the two ends. Full variable domain (outside the CDR3, taken from reference TRBV7-9 and TRBJ2-1): DTGVSQNPRHKITKRGQNVTFRCDPISEHNRLYWYRQTLGQGPEFLTYFQNEAQLEKSRLLSDRFSAERPKGSFSTLEIQRTEQGDSAMYLCASNRDLTYNEQFFGPGTRLTVL.

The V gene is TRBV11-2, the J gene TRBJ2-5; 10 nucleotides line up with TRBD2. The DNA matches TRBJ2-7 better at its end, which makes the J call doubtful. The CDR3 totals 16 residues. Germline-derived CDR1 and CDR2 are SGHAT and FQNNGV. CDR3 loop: CASSRGLAEGSYEQYF. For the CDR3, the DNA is TGTGCCAGCAGCCGCGGACTAGCGGAAGGTTCCTACGAGCAGTACTTC.

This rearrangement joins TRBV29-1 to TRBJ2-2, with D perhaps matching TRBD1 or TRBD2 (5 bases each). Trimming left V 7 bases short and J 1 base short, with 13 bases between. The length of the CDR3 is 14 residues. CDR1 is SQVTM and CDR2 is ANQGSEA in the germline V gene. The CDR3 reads CSGGRDENTGELFF. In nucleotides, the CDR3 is TGCAGCGGGGGCCGGGACGAGAACACCGGGGAGCTGTTTTTT.

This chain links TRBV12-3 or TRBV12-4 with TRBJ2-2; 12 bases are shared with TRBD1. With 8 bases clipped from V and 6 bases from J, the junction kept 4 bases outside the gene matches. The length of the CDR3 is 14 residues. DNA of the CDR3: TGTGCCAGCGGGGGACAGGGGGCGGCCGGGGAGCTGTTTTTT. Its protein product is CASGGQGAAGELFF.

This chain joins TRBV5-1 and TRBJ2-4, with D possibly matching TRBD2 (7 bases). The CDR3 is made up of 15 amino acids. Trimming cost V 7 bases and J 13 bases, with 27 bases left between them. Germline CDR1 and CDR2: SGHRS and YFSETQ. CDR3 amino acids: CASAPGGVSYNEQYF. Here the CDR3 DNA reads TGCGCCAGCGCCCCGGGGGGCGTTTCTTACAATGAGCAGTACTTC.

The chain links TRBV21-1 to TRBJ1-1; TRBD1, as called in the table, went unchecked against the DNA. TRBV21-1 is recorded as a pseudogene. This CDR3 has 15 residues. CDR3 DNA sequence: TGTGCCAGCAGCGGGGGGGGACAGATGAACACTGAAGCTTTCTTT. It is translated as CASSGGGQMNTEAFF.

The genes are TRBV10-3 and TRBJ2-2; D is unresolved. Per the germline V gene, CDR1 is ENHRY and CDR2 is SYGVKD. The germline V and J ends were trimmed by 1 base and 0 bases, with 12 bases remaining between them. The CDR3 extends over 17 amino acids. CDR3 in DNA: TGTGCCATCAGTGAGTTTAGGAGACTGACGAACACCGGGGAGCTGTTTTTT. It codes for CAISEFRRLTNTGELFF.

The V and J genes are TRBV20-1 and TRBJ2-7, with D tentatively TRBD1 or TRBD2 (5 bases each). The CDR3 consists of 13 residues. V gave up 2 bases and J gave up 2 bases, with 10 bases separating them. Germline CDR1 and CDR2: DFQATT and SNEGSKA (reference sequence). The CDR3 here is CSARRDGPYEQYF. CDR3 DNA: TGCAGTGCTAGACGGGACGGACCCTACGAGCAGTACTTC.

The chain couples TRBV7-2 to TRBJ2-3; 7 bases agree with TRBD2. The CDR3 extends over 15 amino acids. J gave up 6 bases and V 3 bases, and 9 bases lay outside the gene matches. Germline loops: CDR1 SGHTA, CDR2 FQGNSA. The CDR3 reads CASSFLTGGMDTQYF. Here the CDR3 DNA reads TGTGCCAGCAGCTTCCTTACGGGGGGAATGGATACGCAGTATTTT.

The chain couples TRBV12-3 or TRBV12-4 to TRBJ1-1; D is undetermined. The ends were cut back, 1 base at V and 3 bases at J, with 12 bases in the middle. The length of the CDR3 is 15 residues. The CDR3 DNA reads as TGTGCCAGCAGTTTAGTACTGGGTCGGTACACTGAAGCTTTCTTT. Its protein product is CASSLVLGRYTEAFF.

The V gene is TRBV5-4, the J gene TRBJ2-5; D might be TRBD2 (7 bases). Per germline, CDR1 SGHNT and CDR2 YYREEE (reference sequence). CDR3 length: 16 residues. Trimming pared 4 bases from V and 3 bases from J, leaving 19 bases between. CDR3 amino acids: CASSPGGAGRKETQYF. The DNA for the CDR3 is TGTGCCAGCAGCCCTGGGGGGGCGGGACGCAAAGAGACCCAGTACTTC.

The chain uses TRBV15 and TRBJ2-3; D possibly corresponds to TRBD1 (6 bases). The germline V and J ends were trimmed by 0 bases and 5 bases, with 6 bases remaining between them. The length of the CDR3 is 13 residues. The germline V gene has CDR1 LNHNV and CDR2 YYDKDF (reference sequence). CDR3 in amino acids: CATSREQGDTQYF. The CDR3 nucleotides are TGTGCCACCAGCAGAGAACAGGGAGATACGCAGTATTTT.

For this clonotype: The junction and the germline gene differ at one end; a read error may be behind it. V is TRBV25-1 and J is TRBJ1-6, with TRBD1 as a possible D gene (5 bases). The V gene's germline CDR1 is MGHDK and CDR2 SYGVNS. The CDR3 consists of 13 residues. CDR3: CASRSRVDSLLHF. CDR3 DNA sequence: TGTGCCAGCAGGAGCAGGGTAGATTCACTCCTCCACTTT.

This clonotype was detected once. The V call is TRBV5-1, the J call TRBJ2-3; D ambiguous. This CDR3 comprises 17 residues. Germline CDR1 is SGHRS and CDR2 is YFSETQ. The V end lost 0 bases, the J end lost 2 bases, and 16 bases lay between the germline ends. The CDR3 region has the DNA TGCGCCAGCAGCTTGGAGAATGGGCGGATCCTCACAGATACGCAGTATTTT. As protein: CASSLENGRILTDTQYF.

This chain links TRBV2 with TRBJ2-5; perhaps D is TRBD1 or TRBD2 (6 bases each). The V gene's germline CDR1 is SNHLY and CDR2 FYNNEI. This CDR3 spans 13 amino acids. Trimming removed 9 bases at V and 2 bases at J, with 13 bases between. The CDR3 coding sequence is TGTGCCAGTGGTCGGGGGCTTCAAGAGACCCAGTACTTC. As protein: CASGRGLQETQYF.

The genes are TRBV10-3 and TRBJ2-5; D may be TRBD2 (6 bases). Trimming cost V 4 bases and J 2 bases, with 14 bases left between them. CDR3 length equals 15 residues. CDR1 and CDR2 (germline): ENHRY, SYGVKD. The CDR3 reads CAISGSRAGQETQYF. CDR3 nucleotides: TGTGCCATCAGTGGCAGCAGAGCGGGTCAAGAGACCCAGTACTTC.

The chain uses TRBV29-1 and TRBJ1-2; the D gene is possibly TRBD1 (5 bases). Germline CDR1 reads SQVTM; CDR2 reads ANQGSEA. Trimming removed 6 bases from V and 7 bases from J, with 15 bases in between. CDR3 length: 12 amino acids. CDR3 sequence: CSVALTARGYTF. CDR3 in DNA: TGCAGCGTAGCCTTGACAGCCCGTGGCTACACCTTC.

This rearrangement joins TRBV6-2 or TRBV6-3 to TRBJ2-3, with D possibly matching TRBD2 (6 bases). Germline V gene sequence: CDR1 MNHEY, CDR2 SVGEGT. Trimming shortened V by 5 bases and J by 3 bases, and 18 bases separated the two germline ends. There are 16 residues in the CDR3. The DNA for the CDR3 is TGTGCCAGCAGTCCCCCTATTAGGAGGGGTACAGATACGCAGTATTTT. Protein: CASSPPIRRGTDTQYF.

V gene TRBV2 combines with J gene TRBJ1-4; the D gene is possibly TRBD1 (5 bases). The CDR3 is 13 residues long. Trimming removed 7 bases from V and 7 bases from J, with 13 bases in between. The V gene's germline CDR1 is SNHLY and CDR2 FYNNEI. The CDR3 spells CASNEMGVEKLFF. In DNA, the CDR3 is TGTGCCAGCAACGAGATGGGGGTTGAAAAACTGTTTTTT.

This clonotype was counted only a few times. CDR3 residues: CASSLGTSENEQFF. Here the CDR3 DNA reads TGTGCCAGCAGCTTAGGGACTAGCGAGAATGAGCAGTTCTTC. The V call is TRBV7-2, the J call TRBJ2-1; TRBD2 agrees at 9 bases. In germline, CDR1 is SGHTA, CDR2 FQGNSA. There are 14 residues in the CDR3. Trimming at V came to 1 base and at J to 7 bases, leaving 2 bases not matched to a gene.

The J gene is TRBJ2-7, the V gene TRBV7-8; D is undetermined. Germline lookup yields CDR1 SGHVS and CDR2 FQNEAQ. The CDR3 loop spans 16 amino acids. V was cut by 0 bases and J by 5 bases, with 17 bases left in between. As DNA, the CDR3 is TGTGCCAGCAGCTTAGCGCTAAGCAGACCTCCCAACGAGCAGTACTTC. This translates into CASSLALSRPPNEQYF.

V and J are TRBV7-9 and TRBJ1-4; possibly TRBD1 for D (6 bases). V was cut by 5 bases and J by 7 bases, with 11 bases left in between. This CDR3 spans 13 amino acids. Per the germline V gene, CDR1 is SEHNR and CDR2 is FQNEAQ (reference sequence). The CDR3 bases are TGTGCCAGCAGCCCACCGGGGGCTGAAAAACTGTTTTTT. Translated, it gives CASSPPGAEKLFF.